This record concerns one TCR beta chain sequence. The data derive from a study of blood T cell repertoires in COVID-19. About the research overall: Both acute and convalescent COVID-19 samples were obtained from the United States, Italy and Spain. From T cells, B-cell-depleted T cells, or PBMCs came the material, which was cDNA or gDNA.

Original processing methods: Amplified reference gene primers provided the basis for estimating nucleated cell counts. Only in-frame clones appear in the TCRdb table, and some are missing; sequencing was by immunoSEQ multiplex PCR. D and trimming come from the DNA, and the V and J calls and clone size come from that table. The sample includes around 100,000 clones, more than 70% of them seen just once. Sample: peripheral blood. This receptor was identified in a human donor in a cohort sampled during active COVID-19.

Here the CDR3 DNA reads TGCGCCAGCAGTCGGGGGACCCGCACAGATACGCAGTATTTT. Translated, it gives CASSRGTRTDTQYF. The genes are TRBV10-1 and TRBJ2-3, with TRBD2 as a possible D gene (6 bases). CDR1 and CDR2 from the germline V gene are WNHNN and SYGVQD (reference sequence). Between the trimmed V and J ends, which lost 5 bases and 1 base, there was a span of 10 bases. The CDR3 loop spans 14 amino acids.